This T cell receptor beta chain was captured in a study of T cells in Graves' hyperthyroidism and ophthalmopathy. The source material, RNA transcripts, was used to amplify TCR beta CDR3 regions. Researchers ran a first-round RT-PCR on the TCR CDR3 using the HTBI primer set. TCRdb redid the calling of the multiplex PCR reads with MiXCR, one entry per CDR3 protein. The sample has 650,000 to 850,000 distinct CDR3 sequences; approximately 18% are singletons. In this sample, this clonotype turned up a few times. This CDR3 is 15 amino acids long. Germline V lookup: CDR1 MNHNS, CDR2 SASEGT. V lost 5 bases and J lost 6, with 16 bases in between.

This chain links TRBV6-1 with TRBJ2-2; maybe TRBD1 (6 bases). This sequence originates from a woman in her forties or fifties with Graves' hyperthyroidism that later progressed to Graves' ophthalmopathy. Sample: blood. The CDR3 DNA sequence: TGTGCCAGCAGTACCTCCCTCTACAGGGCCGGGGAGCTGTTTTTT. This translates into CASSTSLYRAGELFF.